The clone carrying this T cell receptor beta chain has ten or more counts. What it recognizes is unknown. This record comes from a study of early T cells in non-severe SARS-CoV-2 infection. About the study: The input, bulk RNA from unsorted whole blood, was sequenced, and chains were unpaired. Study outcomes and limitations: Anti-spike CD8 specificities were favored by VDJdb matching, whose results missed private and CD4 specificities.

MiXCR, run by TCRdb on the 5' RACE reads, gives a single entry per CDR3 protein. The repertoire has about 32,000 distinct CDR3 sequences, roughly 5.4% of them found once; the top ten carry 3.5%. Germline trimming cut 0 bases from V and 3 bases from J; bases unmatched to any gene: 5. The CDR3 extends over 15 amino acids. In germline, CDR1 is SGHTA, CDR2 FQGNSA. The specimen was whole blood. The TCR was taken from an adult who was a healthcare worker with PCR-confirmed SARS-CoV-2 infection or an uninfected control (not recorded which). V gene TRBV7-2 combines with J gene TRBJ2-7, with 7 bases matching TRBD2. Here the CDR3 DNA reads TGTGCCAGCAGCTTAGCTCAGGGAGGGATCTACGAGCAGTACTTC. Translating it yields CASSLAQGGIYEQYF.